The 5 T cell receptor beta chains presented below share a single source sample, sequenced in a study of human T cells and chemical hapten exposure. Time point specified: pre-sensitization, week 0. Specified treatment: therapeutic diphenylcyclopropenone sensitization with weekly scalp DPC. TCRdb re-derived calls from the RACE reads in MiXCR, one entry per CDR3 protein. The top ten hold 3% to 4.5% of the sample, which has about 59,000 distinct CDR3 sequences, about 11% seen once. Source: whole blood, taken in connection with sensitization to the hapten diphenylcyclopropenone (DPC). These TCRs come from a woman in her forties with alopecia areata. Some clones in this sample may be carry-over from other donors' samples.

This clonotype has just a few counts. The rearrangement links TRBV7-2 to TRBJ2-5, with D perhaps matching TRBD1 or TRBD2 (7 bases each). Germline CDR1 and CDR2: SGHTA and FQGNSA. CDR3 length: 16 residues. Trimming took off 4 bases at V and 1 base at J, with 16 bases between the two ends. The CDR3 reads CASSSQGGTFQETQYF. The CDR3 bases are TGTGCCAGCAGCTCCCAGGGGGGGACTTTCCAAGAGACCCAGTACTTC.

V is TRBV20-1 and J is TRBJ2-5, with TRBD2 as a possible D gene (5 bases). Germline V gene lookup returns CDR1 DFQATT and CDR2 SNEGSKA (reference sequence). The germline V and J ends were trimmed by 3 bases and 7 bases, with 15 bases remaining between them. There are 13 residues in the CDR3. DNA of the CDR3: TGCAGTGCTAGTAAGGCTAGCTTCGGGACCCAGTACTTC. This translates into CSASKASFGTQYF.

At least ten counts were recorded for this clonotype. The CDR3 DNA reads as TGTGCCAGCAGCCGCAGTCGGGACAGACCAAACAATGAGCAGTTCTTC. This sequence encodes CASSRSRDRPNNEQFF. This chain connects TRBV7-2 to TRBJ2-1; the match to TRBD1 covers 7 bases. V was clipped by 5 bases and J by 5 bases; unmatched bases: 12. Germline loops: CDR1 SGHTA, CDR2 FQGNSA. The CDR3 contains 16 residues.

V gene TRBV7-2 combines with J gene TRBJ2-3; TRBD1 matches 9 bases. The germline V gene encodes CDR1 SGHTA and CDR2 FQGNSA. The CDR3 is 15 residues long. The trim removed 4 bases at V and 4 bases at J, leaving 6 bases unmatched. The CDR3 here is CASSSRTGDSDTQYF. The CDR3 coding sequence is TGTGCCAGCAGCTCACGGACAGGGGACTCAGATACGCAGTATTTT.

The rearrangement links TRBV7-9 to TRBJ2-3; TRBD1 aligns across 8 bases. This CDR3 is 15 amino acids long. The junction had 5 bases not matched to a gene; V was cut back by 3 bases and J by 3 bases. CDR1 SEHNR and CDR2 FQNEAQ come from the germline V gene (reference sequence). The CDR3 DNA is TGTGCCAGCAGCTTGGCCACAGGGGGAACAGATACGCAGTATTTT. Protein: CASSLATGGTDTQYF.